Below, 17 T cell receptor beta chains from the same sample are listed, as sequenced in a study of graft-versus-host responses after intestinal transplantation. The data were produced by immunoSEQ multiplex PCR, yet TCRdb's version contains in-frame clones alone and is incomplete. The sample lists around 87,000 clones; just under 95% were seen once. Antigen specificity for these receptors is unknown. This specimen consisted of unstimulated CD8+ T cells sorted from spleen or lymph node cells, obtained before transplant. All receptors come from a human donor who was the organ donor for an intestinal transplant.

The chain is built from TRBV11-3 and TRBJ2-7; 8 nucleotides line up with TRBD2. The CDR3 covers 15 residues. Germline V gene lookup returns CDR1 SGHNT and CDR2 YENEEA. J was trimmed by 8 bases and V by 5 bases; bases with no gene match: 14. The CDR3 reads CASSARGAGPPKQYF. For the CDR3, the DNA is TGTGCCAGCAGCGCGCGGGGGGCAGGGCCTCCGAAGCAGTACTTC.

The genes are TRBV7-9 and TRBJ2-1, with 8 bases lining up with TRBD2. The length of the CDR3 is 16 residues. V gave up 4 bases and J gave up 3 bases; unmatched junction bases: 8. Germline V lookup: CDR1 SEHNR, CDR2 FQNEAQ (reference sequence). The CDR3 coding sequence is TGTGCCAGCAGCTCCGTCGAGCGGGGGTACTACAATGAGCAGTTCTTC. Protein sequence: CASSSVERGYYNEQFF.

The rearrangement joins TRBV4-1 to TRBJ1-5; D is possibly TRBD1 (6 bases). The CDR3 totals 14 residues. V was cut by 4 bases and J by 0 bases, with 7 bases left in between. In germline, CDR1 is MGHRA, CDR2 YSYEKL. The CDR3: CASSRDISNQPQHF. As DNA, the CDR3 is TGCGCCAGCAGCCGGGACATTAGCAATCAGCCCCAGCATTTT.

The chain carries TRBV4-1 and TRBJ2-2; 8 bases line up with TRBD1. Trimming cost V 3 bases and J 6 bases; bases outside gene matches: 6. The CDR3 loop spans 15 amino acids. The germline V gene has CDR1 MGHRA and CDR2 YSYEKL. DNA for the CDR3: TGCGCCAGCAGCCAGGAACCAGGGGGCCCCGGGGAGCTGTTTTTT. Its translation: CASSQEPGGPGELFF.

This chain joins TRBV27 and TRBJ1-3; D not certain. CDR3 length: 13 amino acids. Trimming cost V 4 bases and J 0 bases, with 4 bases left between them. Per germline, CDR1 MNHEY and CDR2 SMNVEV (reference sequence). CDR3 amino acids: CASSSGSGNTIYF. In nucleotides, the CDR3 is TGTGCCAGCAGTTCAGGCTCTGGAAACACCATATATTTT.

The chain recombines TRBV6-5 with TRBJ2-5; TRBD1 matches at 7 bases. Germline loops: CDR1 MNHEY, CDR2 SVGAGI. The junction had 10 bases not matched to a gene; V was cut back by 6 bases and J by 3 bases. This CDR3 region has 15 residues. The CDR3 sequence is CASSSRQGAEETQYF. CDR3 DNA sequence: TGTGCCAGCAGCTCGAGACAGGGTGCGGAAGAGACCCAGTACTTC.

The chain carries TRBV27 and TRBJ2-7; a weak D match, TRBD1 (5 bases). The CDR3 is 14 amino acids. The V gene lost 0 bases and the J gene lost 1 base, with 7 bases spanning the gap. Germline lookup yields CDR1 MNHEY and CDR2 SMNVEV (reference sequence). CDR3 nucleotide sequence: TGTGCCAGCAGTTTATCGGCAGGGTCCTACGAGCAGTACTTC. Its translation: CASSLSAGSYEQYF.

Here the CDR3 DNA reads TGTGCCAGTAGTATAGTCCTCGAGGGCCCCTACGAGCAGTACTTC. Translating it yields CASSIVLEGPYEQYF. The V and J genes are TRBV19 and TRBJ2-7; D might be TRBD2 (5 bases). Germline lookup yields CDR1 LNHDA and CDR2 SQIVND (reference sequence). V was pared by 1 base and J by 2 bases, with 12 bases between. CDR3 size: 15 residues.

This clone was observed once. The chain links TRBV7-6 to TRBJ2-5; TRBD2 matches 14 bases. There are 20 residues in the CDR3. V lost 3 bases to trimming and J lost 2 bases; unmatched junction nucleotides: 14. Germline CDR1 SGHVS, CDR2 FNYEAQ. For the CDR3, the DNA is TGTGCCAGCAGCTTTCACATCGGGACTAGCGGGGGCAAGAGGCAAGAGACCCAGTACTTC. It encodes CASSFHIGTSGGKRQETQYF.

This chain connects TRBV4-1 to TRBJ2-1; D is unresolved. With 4 bases removed from V and 4 bases from J, the gap between germline ends came to 8 bases. This CDR3 spans 13 amino acids. CDR1 and CDR2 from the germline V gene are MGHRA and YSYEKL. CDR3 in DNA: TGCGCCAGCAGCCGAGATAGTTACAATGAGCAGTTCTTC. Residues: CASSRDSYNEQFF.

The CDR3 reads CASSSYRQGFYGYTF. CDR3 DNA: TGTGCCAGCAGTTCCTACCGACAGGGTTTCTATGGCTACACCTTC. The gene calls are TRBV27 and TRBJ1-2; 7 positions match TRBD1. This CDR3 is built from 15 residues. The ends lost 4 bases at V and 4 bases at J; junction bases unmatched: 9. CDR1 is MNHEY and CDR2 is SMNVEV in the germline V gene (reference sequence).

The CDR3 here is CASSQGAAYNSPLHF. CDR3 nucleotide sequence: TGCGCCAGCAGCCAAGGGGCAGCCTATAATTCACCCCTCCACTTT. V and J are TRBV4-1 and TRBJ1-6; D unclear. CDR3 length equals 15 residues. Germline V gene lookup returns CDR1 MGHRA and CDR2 YSYEKL. The V end lost 1 base, the J end lost 2 bases, and 6 bases lay between the germline ends.

This sequence joins TRBV6-4 and TRBJ1-6; TRBD1 might be the D (5 bases). The CDR3 runs 16 residues. V was clipped by 6 bases and J by 3 bases, with 15 bases between them. CDR1 and CDR2 from the germline V gene are MRHNA and SNTAGT. In DNA, the CDR3 is TGTGCCAGCAGATCGACAGTAAGGAGCTATAATTCACCCCTCCACTTT. Residues: CASRSTVRSYNSPLHF.

This sequence joins TRBV6-6 and TRBJ1-2, with 8 bases aligning to TRBD1. The junction had 7 bases not matched to a gene; V was cut back by 2 bases and J by 5 bases. CDR1 and CDR2 (germline): MNHNY, SVGAGI (reference sequence). This CDR3 is 15 amino acids long. This chain's CDR3 is CASSYPGQGGYGYTF. The CDR3, as DNA: TGTGCCAGCAGTTACCCAGGACAGGGCGGGTATGGCTACACCTTC.

This clone was found a few times. In nucleotides, the CDR3 is TGCGCCAGCAGCCCTTACAGGGCGGGTGAAAAACTGTTTTTT. Protein product: CASSPYRAGEKLFF. The genes are TRBV4-3 and TRBJ1-4; D perhaps matches TRBD1 (6 bases). CDR3 length equals 14 residues. The germline V gene has CDR1 LGHNA and CDR2 YSLEER. The V and J ends lost 4 bases and 7 bases respectively, with 13 bases between them.

The gene calls are TRBV6-5 and TRBJ1-2; D not resolved. Per the germline V gene, CDR1 is MNHEY and CDR2 is SVGAGI. This CDR3 contains 11 residues. V was clipped by 2 bases and J by 7 bases, with 5 bases between them. For the CDR3, the DNA is TGTGCCAGCAGTTACGGCTCTGGCTACACCTTC. Translating gives CASSYGSGYTF.

This clone is a singleton in its sample. The chain uses TRBV5-1 and TRBJ2-7; TRBD1 matches at 8 bases. Trimming took 1 base from V and 7 from J; bases not matched to a gene: 7. Germline assignment: CDR1 SGHRS and CDR2 YFSETQ. The CDR3 runs to 14 residues. The CDR3 coding sequence is TGCGCCAGCAGCTTGTGGGACAGGTTGAAAGAGCAGTACTTC. This translates into CASSLWDRLKEQYF. The whole variable domain, remainder taken from reference TRBV5-1 and TRBJ2-7, is KAGVTQTPRYLIKTRGQQVTLSCSPISGHRSVSWYQQTPGQGLQFLFEYFSETQRNKGNFPGRFSGRQFSNSRSEMNVSTLELGDSALYLCASSLWDRLKEQYFGPGTRLTVT.